This TCR beta chain is from a study of siplizumab effects on memory and regulatory T cells. Notes on the study in general: On average, about 70% of mappable alloreactive CD4+ clones were Treg-derived under siplizumab, against about 27% in controls.

As to this clone: Its antigen is currently unknown.

CDR1 and CDR2 (germline): SGHRS, YFSETQ. The CDR3 runs 15 residues. With V trimmed by 4 bases and J by 4 bases, 9 bases remained unmatched. The protocol was immunoSEQ multiplex PCR, while the TCRdb copy is restricted to in-frame clones and leaves out a portion. Counted here are some 110,000 clones, about 93% occurring once; the ten biggest clones make up about 0.62%. The sequenced material came from Tregs sorted from blood. This sequence joins TRBV5-1 and TRBJ1-2; 8 bases agree with TRBD1. This TCR was sampled from a human donor in good health. The CDR3 loop reads CASSPLYGQGYGYTF. The CDR3 DNA reads as TGCGCCAGCAGCCCGCTCTACGGACAGGGCTATGGCTACACCTTC.